This is a list of T cell receptor beta chains from one sample in a study of cytomegalovirus exposure and HLA in healthy donors. The method was immunoSEQ multiplex PCR; TCRdb's version includes in-frame clones alone and lacks a portion of them. Seen here are roughly 150,000 clones, about four fifths observed once, and the top ten hold more than 7%. The material sequenced was PBMCs. The receptors originated from a male donor in good health and CMV-seropositive. Each CDR3 is given with its conserved first and last residue. The D gene is left open where the match is weak. Not every row has a clone size; where given, it reads once, few, many or a size class.

clone size: NA
J gene: TRBJ1-3
V gene: TRBV28
D gene: TRBD1
CDR3 protein: CASSLKTWTGVGNTIYF
CDR3 DNA: TGTGCCAGCAGTTTGAAAACTTGGACAGGGGTTGGAAACACCATATATTTT

clone size: NA
J gene: TRBJ2-4
V gene: TRBV5-1
D gene: NA
CDR3 protein: CASSPVAGNNIQYF
CDR3 DNA: TGCGCCAGCAGCCCCGTGGCAGGGAACAACATTCAGTACTTC

clone size: NA
J gene: TRBJ2-7
V gene: TRBV7-2
D gene: NA
CDR3 protein: CASSLWLGDEQYF
CDR3 DNA: TGTGCCAGCAGCTTATGGTTGGGCGACGAGCAGTACTTC

clone size: NA
J gene: TRBJ2-5
V gene: TRBV19
D gene: TRBD1
CDR3 protein: CASSMGTGRETQYF
CDR3 DNA: TGTGCCAGTAGTATGGGGACAGGCCGGGAGACCCAGTACTTC

clone size: NA
J gene: TRBJ1-6
V gene: TRBV28
D gene: NA
CDR3 protein: CASSLPLGTVNSPLHF
CDR3 DNA: TGTGCCAGCAGTTTACCCCTTGGAACAGTGAATTCACCCCTCCACTTT

clone size: NA
J gene: TRBJ2-1
V gene: TRBV27
D gene: NA
CDR3 protein: CASSYSIGVDEQFF
CDR3 DNA: TGTGCCAGCAGTTACTCCATCGGGGTGGATGAGCAGTTCTTC

clone size: once
J gene: TRBJ2-1
V gene: TRBV9
D gene: TRBD2
CDR3 protein: CASSVAASGVYNEQFF
CDR3 DNA: TGTGCCAGCAGCGTAGCGGCTAGCGGGGTCTACAATGAGCAGTTCTTC

clone size: NA
J gene: TRBJ1-1
V gene: TRBV5-1
D gene: NA
CDR3 protein: CASSLTGNMNTEAFF
CDR3 DNA: TGCGCCAGCAGCTTGACAGGGAACATGAACACTGAAGCTTTCTTT

clone size: NA
J gene: TRBJ1-1
V gene: TRBV19
D gene: NA
CDR3 protein: CASSKAGSMNTEAFF
CDR3 DNA: TGTGCCAGTAGTAAGGCAGGGTCTATGAACACTGAAGCTTTCTTT

clone size: NA
J gene: TRBJ2-5
V gene: TRBV18
D gene: NA
CDR3 protein: CASSPKAAPSQETQYF
CDR3 DNA: TGTGCCAGCTCCCCGAAGGCGGCTCCAAGCCAAGAGACCCAGTACTTC

clone size: NA
J gene: TRBJ2-5
V gene: TRBV18
D gene: TRBD1
CDR3 protein: CASSAPGQQETQYF
CDR3 DNA: TGTGCCAGCTCGGCCCCGGGACAGCAAGAGACCCAGTACTTC

clone size: few
J gene: TRBJ2-1
V gene: TRBV7-2
D gene: TRBD2
CDR3 protein: CASSLGLAPHNEQFF
CDR3 DNA: TGTGCCAGCAGCTTAGGACTAGCGCCCCACAATGAGCAGTTCTTC

clone size: NA
J gene: TRBJ2-1
V gene: TRBV7-7
D gene: TRBD1
CDR3 protein: CASSPRGFIQFF
CDR3 DNA: TGTGCCAGCAGCCCCAGGGGGTTTATTCAGTTCTTC

clone size: NA
J gene: TRBJ1-5
V gene: TRBV30
D gene: NA
CDR3 protein: CAWGPRGALNQPQHF
CDR3 DNA: TGTGCCTGGGGCCCCCGGGGAGCCCTCAATCAGCCCCAGCATTTT

clone size: once
J gene: TRBJ2-2
V gene: TRBV7-2
D gene: NA
CDR3 protein: CASSSPQGGSNTGELFF
CDR3 DNA: TGTGCCAGCAGCTCCCCGCAGGGGGGATCGAACACCGGGGAGCTGTTTTTT

clone size: once
J gene: TRBJ2-7
V gene: TRBV4-3
D gene: NA
CDR3 protein: CASSQDRGNSYEQYF
CDR3 DNA: TGCGCCAGCAGCCAAGATAGGGGTAACTCCTACGAGCAGTACTTC

clone size: once
J gene: TRBJ1-2
V gene: TRBV5-1
D gene: TRBD1
CDR3 protein: CASSSTSAGTGSGGYTF
CDR3 DNA: TGCGCCAGCAGCTCTACCTCCGCAGGGACAGGGTCGGGGGGCTACACCTTC

clone size: NA
J gene: TRBJ2-1
V gene: TRBV10-1
D gene: NA
CDR3 protein: CASSETGRYNEQFF
CDR3 DNA: TGCGCCAGCAGTGAGACAGGGAGATACAATGAGCAGTTCTTC

clone size: NA
J gene: TRBJ1-5
V gene: TRBV7-7
D gene: NA
CDR3 protein: CASSLVNRAEGGQPQHF
CDR3 DNA: TGTGCCAGCAGCTTAGTGAATCGGGCGGAGGGCGGTCAGCCCCAGCATTTT

clone size: few
J gene: TRBJ1-2
V gene: TRBV29-1
D gene: NA
CDR3 protein: CSVEVWSSNYGYTF
CDR3 DNA: TGCAGCGTTGAAGTATGGAGCTCGAACTATGGCTACACCTTC

clone size: NA
J gene: TRBJ2-7
V gene: TRBV30
D gene: NA
CDR3 protein: CAWSISEQYF
CDR3 DNA: TGTGCCTGGAGTATATCCGAGCAGTACTTC

clone size: once
J gene: TRBJ1-3
V gene: TRBV4-3
D gene: NA
CDR3 protein: CASSQDPIYSSGNTIYF
CDR3 DNA: TGCGCCAGCAGCCAAGATCCGATCTACAGCTCTGGAAACACCATATATTTT

clone size: NA
J gene: TRBJ2-7
V gene: TRBV5-5
D gene: NA
CDR3 protein: CASSLESVAYEQYF
CDR3 DNA: TGTGCCAGCAGCTTGGAATCCGTTGCCTACGAGCAGTACTTC

clone size: NA
J gene: TRBJ2-6
V gene: TRBV6-5
D gene: NA
CDR3 protein: CASSRRGANVLTF
CDR3 DNA: TGTGCCAGCAGCCGTAGAGGGGCCAACGTCCTGACTTTC

clone size: NA
J gene: TRBJ2-4
V gene: TRBV27
D gene: NA
CDR3 protein: CASNGNSQYF
CDR3 DNA: TGTGCCAGCAACGGAAACAGTCAGTACTTC

clone size: NA
J gene: TRBJ1-2
V gene: TRBV5-8
D gene: NA
CDR3 protein: CASSMAGTRDGYTF
CDR3 DNA: TGTGCCAGCAGCATGGCCGGGACAAGAGATGGCTACACCTTC

clone size: NA
J gene: TRBJ1-1
V gene: TRBV7-2
D gene: NA
CDR3 protein: CASSHRDKAFF
CDR3 DNA: TGTGCCAGCAGTCACCGGGACAAAGCTTTCTTT

clone size: NA
J gene: TRBJ2-7
V gene: TRBV2
D gene: TRBD1
CDR3 protein: CASRRTGPGYEQYF
CDR3 DNA: TGTGCCAGCAGGAGGACAGGGCCGGGATACGAGCAGTACTTC

clone size: NA
J gene: TRBJ1-3
V gene: TRBV11-3
D gene: NA
CDR3 protein: CASSSTTDTSGNTIYF
CDR3 DNA: TGTGCCAGCAGCTCCACGACAGATACCTCTGGAAACACCATATATTTT

clone size: NA
J gene: TRBJ2-7
V gene: TRBV18
D gene: TRBD1
CDR3 protein: CASSKGTDSSYEQYF
CDR3 DNA: TGTGCCAGCTCCAAGGGGACAGATAGCTCCTACGAGCAGTACTTC

clone size: NA
J gene: TRBJ2-7
V gene: TRBV6-5
D gene: NA
CDR3 protein: CASSYSSGVAPYEQYF
CDR3 DNA: TGTGCCAGCAGTTACTCGTCAGGGGTCGCCCCCTACGAGCAGTACTTC

clone size: NA
J gene: TRBJ1-5
V gene: TRBV5-4
D gene: TRBD1
CDR3 protein: CASSSGQGGSNQPQHF
CDR3 DNA: TGTGCCAGCAGCTCGGGACAGGGGGGAAGCAATCAGCCCCAGCATTTT

clone size: NA
J gene: TRBJ1-4
V gene: TRBV6-6
D gene: TRBD1
CDR3 protein: CASSWGQGTNEKLFF
CDR3 DNA: TGTGCCAGCAGCTGGGGACAGGGAACTAATGAAAAACTGTTTTTT